What follows describes a single T cell receptor beta chain. Its antigen is not known. This specimen belongs to a study of CD8+CD57+ T cells in acquired aplastic anemia. Overall study: Isolated CD4+ and CD8+ cells, once sorted, yielded DNA averaging about 3.4 ug. Study findings and constraints: Overlap between patients and controls comprised twenty-nine CD8+ CDR3 sequences.

Before being chosen for sequencing, patients had shown CD8+CD57+ cell expansion by flow cytometry. Genomic DNA was employed as the template in profiling TCR beta VDJ and CDR3. TCRdb redid the calling of the reads with MiXCR, one entry per CDR3 protein. The data contain some 200,000 distinct CDR3 sequences, 65% of them singletons. The TCR comes from a human donor with aplastic anemia. Sequenced sample: sorted CD4+, CD8+, or CD8+CD57+ T cells (not recorded which) from PBMCs.

CDR3 nucleotides: TGTGCCAGCAGCTTAGGGACAGGGGGAAGCTCTGGAAACACCATATATTTT. Protein sequence: CASSLGTGGSSGNTIYF. The chain joins TRBV7-8 to TRBJ1-3; 10 nucleotides agree with TRBD1. J gave up 0 bases and V 1 base, and 3 bases lay outside the gene matches. Germline V gives CDR1 SGHVS, CDR2 FQNEAQ. This CDR3 has 17 residues.